The source of this T cell receptor (beta chain) is a study of beta chain features in type 1 diabetes. Isolated RNA was reverse transcribed in full, so expressed TCRB transcripts were sequenced. Here immunoSEQ multiplex PCR was the method, and the copy in TCRdb shows in-frame clones only, minus some. In the table there are about 300,000 clones, around 7.8% of which are singletons. Ten or more counts support this clone. Trimming pared 4 bases from V and 2 bases from J, leaving 9 bases between. The CDR3 length is 15 residues. Germline CDR1 reads PRHDT; CDR2 reads FYEKMQ (reference sequence). All of the sorted populations showed purity greater than 95%.

This clonotype was sampled from a woman younger than 35 in good health. The genes are TRBV13 and TRBJ2-6; tentative D call: TRBD2 (6 bases). What was sequenced was central memory CD4+ T cells from blood. The CDR3 DNA reads TGTGCCAGCAGCTGGGGGAGGCCTGGGGCCAACGTCCTGACTTTC. Protein: CASSWGRPGANVLTF. Using reference TRBV13 and TRBJ2-6 for the parts outside the CDR3, the full variable domain is AAGVIQSPRHLIKEKRETATLKCYPIPRHDTVYWYQQGPGQDPQFLISFYEKMQSDKGSIPDRFSAQQFSDYHSELNMSSLELGDSALYFCASSWGRPGANVLTFGAGSRLTVL.